Given below is one TCR beta chain in context. The data originate from a study of immune cell composition in non-small cell lung cancer. Measured with immunoSEQ multiplex PCR; TCRdb has only the in-frame clones, and not every one. This table holds more than 4,000 clones, 65% to 90% found once. This CDR3 has 13 residues. In germline, CDR1 is MNHNY, CDR2 SVGAGI (reference sequence). V was clipped by 0 bases and J by 6 bases, with 6 bases between them. The source material was lung tumor tissue. This clonotype was obtained from a human donor with non-small cell lung cancer. This chain uses TRBV6-6 with TRBJ1-5; D ambiguous. This chain's CDR3 is CASSYSASQPQHF. The CDR3 DNA reads as TGTGCCAGCAGTTACTCGGCAAGTCAGCCCCAGCATTTT.